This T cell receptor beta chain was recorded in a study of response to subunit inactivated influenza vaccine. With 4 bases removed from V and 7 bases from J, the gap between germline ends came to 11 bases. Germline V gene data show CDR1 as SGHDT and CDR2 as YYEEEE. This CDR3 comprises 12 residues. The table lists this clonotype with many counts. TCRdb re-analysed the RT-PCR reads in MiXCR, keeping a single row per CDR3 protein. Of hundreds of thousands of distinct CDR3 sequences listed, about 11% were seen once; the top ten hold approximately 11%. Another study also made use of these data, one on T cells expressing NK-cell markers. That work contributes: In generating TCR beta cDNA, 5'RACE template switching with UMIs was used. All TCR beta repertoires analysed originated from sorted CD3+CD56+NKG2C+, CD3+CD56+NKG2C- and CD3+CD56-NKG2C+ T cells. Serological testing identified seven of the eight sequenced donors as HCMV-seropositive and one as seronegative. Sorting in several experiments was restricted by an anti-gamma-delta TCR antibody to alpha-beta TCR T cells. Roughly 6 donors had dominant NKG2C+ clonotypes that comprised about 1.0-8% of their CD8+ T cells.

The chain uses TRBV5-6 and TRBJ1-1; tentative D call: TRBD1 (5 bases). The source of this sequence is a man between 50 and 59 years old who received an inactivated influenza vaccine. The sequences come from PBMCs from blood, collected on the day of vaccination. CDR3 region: CASSPWDGEAFF. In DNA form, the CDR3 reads TGTGCCAGCAGCCCGTGGGACGGTGAAGCTTTCTTT.